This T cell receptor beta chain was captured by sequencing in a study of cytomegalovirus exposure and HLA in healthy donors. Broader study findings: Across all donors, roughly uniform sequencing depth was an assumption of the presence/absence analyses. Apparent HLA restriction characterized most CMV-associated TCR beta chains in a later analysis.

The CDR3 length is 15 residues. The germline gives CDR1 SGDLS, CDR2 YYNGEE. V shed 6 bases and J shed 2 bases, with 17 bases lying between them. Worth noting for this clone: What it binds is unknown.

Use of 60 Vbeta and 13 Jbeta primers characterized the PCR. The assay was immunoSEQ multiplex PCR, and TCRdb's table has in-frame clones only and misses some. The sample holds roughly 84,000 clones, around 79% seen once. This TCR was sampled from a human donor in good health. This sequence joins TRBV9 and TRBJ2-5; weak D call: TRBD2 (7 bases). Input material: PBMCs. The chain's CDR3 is CASTLTAGAQETQYF. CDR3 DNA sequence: TGTGCCAGCACCCTAACGGCGGGGGCACAAGAGACCCAGTACTTC.